This TCR beta chain was recorded in a study of T-cell memory formation after mild COVID-19. The length of the CDR3 is 15 residues. Germline assignment: CDR1 SGHNT and CDR2 YENEEA. V lost 1 base to trimming and J lost 3 bases, with 12 bases between them. TCRdb recomputed calls from the 5' RACE reads with MiXCR, one row per CDR3 protein. This table holds 400,000 to 500,000 distinct CDR3 sequences, roughly 26% found once. Study findings and constraints: In second-wave clones peaking day 37, SARS-CoV-2 specificity remained unconfirmed. Some clones that responded were present in memory (sampled pre-infection), which suggests cross-reactive memory joined.

This clonotype appeared a few times. Its specificity is not known. This sequence originates from an adult woman who had mild COVID-19 (a few samples of this study predate the infection). Cell type and time point are not known. V gene TRBV11-3 combines with J gene TRBJ1-1, with D possibly being TRBD1 (5 bases). Input material: PBMCs or a T cell subset sorted from them (not recorded which). The CDR3 loop is CASSLVQGSDTEAFF. In DNA form, the CDR3 reads TGTGCCAGCAGCTTAGTTCAGGGTTCGGACACTGAAGCTTTCTTT.